This T cell receptor beta chain is drawn from a study of post-analysis software for immune sequencing data. Study background: The disease courses spanned relapsing-remitting, secondary progressive and progressive-relapsing forms of multiple sclerosis.

Notes on the study in general: Same-batch samples co-clustered strongly by F measure. Multiple sclerosis patients had significantly lower normalized Chao1 diversity than controls. Five TRBV segments were more frequent in patients than controls; TRBV5-6, TRBV5-1 and TRBV20-1 belonged to this group.

The V segment lost 5 bases and the J segment 6 bases; nucleotides outside the gene matches: 15. The germline CDR1 and CDR2 sequences are SGHTA and FQGNSA. The CDR3 loop spans 16 amino acids. Researchers reported that TCR beta cDNA libraries carried unique molecular identifiers. The source material, roughly 0.9 to 11 million T cells, gave rise to 400,000 to 550,000 cDNA molecules. TCRdb re-analysed the PCR reads in MiXCR, keeping a single row per CDR3 protein. The data show about 400,000 distinct CDR3 sequences, roughly 30% seen once. In the case of this clonotype: No antigen is known for it.

The sequence derives from a girl aged 10 to 17 with multiple sclerosis. Sequenced input: blood. The V gene is TRBV7-2, the J gene TRBJ2-5; 7 positions agree with TRBD1. CDR3 coding DNA: TGTGCCAGCAGCCCCACCGGGGCCTCAGGGGGAAAGACCCAGTACTTC. Translation gives CASSPTGASGGKTQYF.